This TCR beta chain was documented in a study of T cell changes during pregnancy in multiple sclerosis. The CDR3 totals 15 residues. CDR1 and CDR2 (germline): MNHEY, SMNVEV (reference sequence). V dropped 5 bases and J dropped 6 bases, with 17 bases sitting between them. Clones were sequenced by immunoSEQ multiplex PCR, and TCRdb holds only the in-frame ones, with some missing. The sample lists fewer than 150,000 clones, roughly 97% occurring once. The TCR was taken from a female donor with multiple sclerosis, enrolled in a pregnancy study. The source material was peripheral blood, sampled after pregnancy. The rearrangement links TRBV27 to TRBJ2-1, with D perhaps matching TRBD2 (6 bases). The CDR3 sequence is CASSPPEGLGNEQFF. The DNA for the CDR3 is TGTGCCAGCAGTCCGCCGGAGGGCCTCGGCAATGAGCAGTTCTTC.